A selection of T cell receptor beta chains follows, all from one sample in a study of shared clonotypes between healthy human individuals. The protocol was immunoSEQ multiplex PCR, while the TCRdb copy is restricted to in-frame clones and leaves out a portion. This sample has about 1 million clones, with under 80% found just once. The sample was memory CD4+ T cells sorted from blood. Receptors originate from a man in his late teens or twenties in good health. Each CDR3 is given with its conserved first and last residue. A D gene is named only where the DNA matches it firmly. Clone sizes are given selectively: once, few, many, or a class where the clone is expanded.

>TRBV5-1|NA|TRBJ2-3|NA
TGCGCCAGCAGCTTGGGGGGCAGGAGCACAGATACGCAGTATTTT
CASSLGGRSTDTQYF
>TRBV5-1|NA|TRBJ2-7|NA
TGCGCCAGCAGCCTGGACAGCACCTACGAGCAGTACTTC
CASSLDSTYEQYF
>TRBV6-5|NA|TRBJ2-2|NA
TGTGCCAGCAGTTATTTATCACGAGGGCAAGGCGGGGAGCTGTTTTTT
CASSYLSRGQGGELFF
>TRBV4-1|NA|TRBJ2-1|few
TGCGCCAGCAGCCAAGACCCAGTAGGGAGCAATGAGCAGTTCTTC
CASSQDPVGSNEQFF
>TRBV28|TRBD1|TRBJ1-5|NA
TGTGCCAGCCATGTCATCAAGAAAGGACAGGGGAGTCAGCCCCAGCATTTT
CASHVIKKGQGSQPQHF
>TRBV7-2|NA|TRBJ2-1|NA
TGTGCCAGCAGCTGGTACTCCCAGACCTACAATGAGCAGTTCTTC
CASSWYSQTYNEQFF
>TRBV28|TRBD1|TRBJ2-5|NA
TGTGCCAGCAGCTCGGGACAGACCCAAGAGACCCAGTACTTC
CASSSGQTQETQYF
>TRBV28|NA|TRBJ2-5|NA
TGTGCCAGCAGTTTTCCAGGGGCGGAGACCCAGTACTTC
CASSFPGAETQYF
>TRBV5-4|NA|TRBJ2-2|NA
TGTGCCAGCAGCTTGCTGGGGCCTTCGAACACCGGGGAGCTGTTTTTT
CASSLLGPSNTGELFF
>TRBV12-5|NA|TRBJ2-7|NA
TGTGCTAGTGGGGCCTCCTACGAGCAGTACTTC
CASGASYEQYF
>TRBV6-1|NA|TRBJ2-7|NA
TGTGCCAGCAGTAAAGGGCCGCAAAACTACGAGCAGTACTTC
CASSKGPQNYEQYF
>TRBV30|TRBD1|TRBJ1-3|NA
TGTGCCTGGAGTGTGCCGACAGGGATTGGAAACACCATATATTTT
CAWSVPTGIGNTIYF
>TRBV5-1|TRBD1|TRBJ2-7|NA
TGCGCCAGCAGATTGGACAGGGGGTACGAGCAGTACTTC
CASRLDRGYEQYF
>TRBV4-3|NA|TRBJ2-1|NA
TGCGCCAGCAGTCCGGAACAGGCCCATGAGCAGTTCTTC
CASSPEQAHEQFF
>TRBV18|NA|TRBJ1-1|NA
TGTGCCAGCTCACCTTACTTTGACGGGAGCCTCTTGAACACTGAAGCTTTCTTT
CASSPYFDGSLLNTEAFF
>TRBV11-2|NA|TRBJ2-7|NA
TGTGCCAGCAGCGGGACTTCCAGCTCCTACGAGCAGTACTTC
CASSGTSSSYEQYF
>TRBV4-1|TRBD1|TRBJ1-2|few
TGCGCCAGCAGCCAGGATCAGGGGGCCGGGGGCTACACCTTC
CASSQDQGAGGYTF
>TRBV5-1|NA|TRBJ2-2|NA
TGCGCCAGCAGCCCCTTAACTTCTAGCGCCGGGGAGCTGTTTTTT
CASSPLTSSAGELFF
>TRBV27|NA|TRBJ2-5|NA
TGTGCCAGCAGTTTAAATGGAGCCGGAGAGACCCAGTACTTC
CASSLNGAGETQYF
>TRBV6-5|NA|TRBJ1-1|few
TGTGCCAGCAGATTCTTGACGAACACTGAAGCTTTCTTT
CASRFLTNTEAFF
>TRBV1|NA|TRBJ2-3|NA
TGCACCAGCAGCCCGAATGTACTAGTTCGAGGAAGGCAGTATTTT
CTSSPNVLVRGRQYF
>TRBV15|NA|TRBJ1-1|many
TGTGCCACCAGCAGAGGGTACAGCATGAACACTGAAGCTTTCTTT
CATSRGYSMNTEAFF
>TRBV2|NA|TRBJ2-7|few
TGTGCCAGCAGTATTACAGGCTACGAGCAGTACTTC
CASSITGYEQYF
>TRBV9|TRBD1|TRBJ1-2|NA
TGTGCCAGCAGCGTAGGACAGGGCCCTAGCGGCTACACCTTC
CASSVGQGPSGYTF
>TRBV7-9|NA|TRBJ1-4|NA
TGTGCCAGCAGCTTACGGGGGGGCCCCCTTTCGAATGAAAAACTGTTTTTT
CASSLRGGPLSNEKLFF
>TRBV27|NA|TRBJ2-7|once
TGTGCCAGCAGTTTAGGGCCCTCCTACGAGCAGTACTTC
CASSLGPSYEQYF
>TRBV19|NA|TRBJ2-6|NA
TGTGCCAGCCGGGGGCGGGGGGCCAACGTCCTGACTTTC
CASRGRGANVLTF
>TRBV6-5|NA|TRBJ1-4|once
TGTGCCAGCAGCCGAGGGGGATCGGCTAATGAAAAACTGTTTTTT
CASSRGGSANEKLFF
>TRBV13|NA|TRBJ2-7|NA
TGTGCCAGCAGCCTCCGGACGGAGTACTACGAGCAGTACTTC
CASSLRTEYYEQYF
>TRBV10-2|NA|TRBJ1-5|NA
TGCGCCAGCAGTGTAACAGGGTGGGGGCAGCCCCAGCATTTT
CASSVTGWGQPQHF
>TRBV5-6|NA|TRBJ2-7|NA
TGTGCCAGCAGCCTTGACAGTTCCAAGACCTACGAGCAGTACTTC
CASSLDSSKTYEQYF
>TRBV18|NA|TRBJ2-7|NA
TGTGCCAGCTCACCACAGGGGGCCTACGAGCAGTACTTC
CASSPQGAYEQYF
>TRBV5-1|NA|TRBJ1-1|NA
TGCGCCAGCAGCTCTTCGTTCGACGTAATGAGGACTGAAGCTTTCTTT
CASSSSFDVMRTEAFF
>TRBV6-6|NA|TRBJ2-7|NA
TGTGCCAGCAGTTCTCCTAGTTCTTCCTACGAGCAGTACTTC
CASSSPSSSYEQYF
>TRBV7-9|NA|TRBJ1-5|NA
TGTGCCAGCGGGGGGCCCAATCAGCCCCAGCATTTT
CASGGPNQPQHF
>TRBV27|NA|TRBJ1-1|NA
TGTGCCAGCAGTTTGGGACGGGGATTGAACACTGAAGCTTTCTTT
CASSLGRGLNTEAFF
>TRBV6-6|TRBD2|TRBJ2-1|NA
TGTGCCAGCAGGGGAACTAGCGGGGGGAATGAGCAGTTCTTC
CASRGTSGGNEQFF
>TRBV7-2|TRBD1|TRBJ1-5|NA
TGTGCCAGCAGCTTAGTTGCAGGGGGGAATCAGCCCCAGCATTTT
CASSLVAGGNQPQHF
>TRBV11-2|TRBD1|TRBJ1-1|NA
TGTGCCAGCAGCTTCGGGACAGCTTACTACATGAACACTGAAGCTTTCTTT
CASSFGTAYYMNTEAFF
>TRBV18|NA|TRBJ2-7|NA
TGTGCCAGCTCGCTTGGGGCAGGCCTTTTCGAGCAGTACTTC
CASSLGAGLFEQYF
>TRBV6-5|NA|TRBJ2-2|NA
TGTGCCAGCAGTAGGGCCGGCGGGGAGCTGTTTTTT
CASSRAGGELFF
>TRBV5-1|TRBD2|TRBJ2-7|NA
TGCGCCAGCAGCCCGAGGACTAGCGGGGGGGTCGAGCAGTACTTC
CASSPRTSGGVEQYF
>TRBV9|TRBD2|TRBJ2-1|NA
TGTGCCAGCAGCGTGGCGGGAGCAGGATTTGCGAATGAGCAGTTCTTC
CASSVAGAGFANEQFF
>TRBV27|NA|TRBJ1-2|NA
TGTGCCAGCAGTGGTACAGGGTACGGCTACACCTTC
CASSGTGYGYTF